This TCR beta chain emerged from a study of T cells in women clearing cervical HPV infection. Prevalent HPV16 infections were excluded; only incident single HPV16 infections included. V was shortened by 2 bases and J by 5 bases, with 10 bases between the two germline ends. CDR3 size: 13 residues. Germline CDR1 is DFQATT and CDR2 is SNEGSKA (reference sequence). Assay used: immunoSEQ multiplex PCR; TCRdb lists only in-frame clones, some missing. The sample totals tens of thousands of clones. In the case of this clone: The antigen remains undetermined. The CDR3 goes on 3 residues after the read ends, and that part is filled in from the germline J gene.

Whole-study findings and limits: Richness plus V gene abundances separated cases from controls with AUC about 0.87. CIN3+ cases had significantly higher TCR richness than controls; evenness did not differ. Each sample's T-cell count was unknown, possibly confounding richness.

The rearrangement uses TRBV20-1 and TRBJ1-5, with D possibly matching TRBD1 (5 bases). The specimen sequenced was blood buffy coat. This clonotype was obtained from a woman between 18 and 69 years old with a cervical HPV16 infection that either progressed to CIN3+ or cleared (not recorded which). CDR3 amino acids: CSARPSGDQPQHF. Incomplete CDR3 DNA: TGCAGTGCTAGACCTTCGGGGGATCAGCCC.